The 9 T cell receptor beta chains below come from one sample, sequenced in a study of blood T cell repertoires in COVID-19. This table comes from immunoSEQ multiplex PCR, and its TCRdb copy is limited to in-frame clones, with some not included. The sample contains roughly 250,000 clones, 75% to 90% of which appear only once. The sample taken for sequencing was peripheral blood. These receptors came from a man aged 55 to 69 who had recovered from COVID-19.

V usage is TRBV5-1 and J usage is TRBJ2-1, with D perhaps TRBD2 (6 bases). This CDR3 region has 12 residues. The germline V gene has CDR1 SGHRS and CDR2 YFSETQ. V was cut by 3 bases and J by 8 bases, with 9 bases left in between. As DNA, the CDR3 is TGCGCCAGCAGCTGGTCGGGAGATGAGCAGTTCTTC. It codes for CASSWSGDEQFF.

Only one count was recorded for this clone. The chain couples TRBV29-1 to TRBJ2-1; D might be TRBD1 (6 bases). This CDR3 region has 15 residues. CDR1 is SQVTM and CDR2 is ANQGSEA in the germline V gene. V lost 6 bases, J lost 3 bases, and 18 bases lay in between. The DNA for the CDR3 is TGCAGCGTGGACATGGGGGCTAGGGGCTACAATGAGCAGTTCTTC. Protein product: CSVDMGARGYNEQFF.

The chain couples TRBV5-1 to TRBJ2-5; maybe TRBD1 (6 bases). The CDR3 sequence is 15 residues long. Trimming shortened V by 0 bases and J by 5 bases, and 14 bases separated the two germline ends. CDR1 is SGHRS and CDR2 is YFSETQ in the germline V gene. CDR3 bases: TGCGCCAGCAGCTTGGTAGGCCAGGGGACCGAGACCCAGTACTTC. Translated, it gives CASSLVGQGTETQYF.

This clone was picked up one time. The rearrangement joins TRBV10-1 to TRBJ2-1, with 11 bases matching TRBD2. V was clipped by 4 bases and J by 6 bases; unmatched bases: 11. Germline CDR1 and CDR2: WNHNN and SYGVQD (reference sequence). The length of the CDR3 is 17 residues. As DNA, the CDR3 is TGCGCCAGCAGTGTGTTAACTAGCGGGGGCGTTTTCAATGAGCAGTTCTTC. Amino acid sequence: CASSVLTSGGVFNEQFF.

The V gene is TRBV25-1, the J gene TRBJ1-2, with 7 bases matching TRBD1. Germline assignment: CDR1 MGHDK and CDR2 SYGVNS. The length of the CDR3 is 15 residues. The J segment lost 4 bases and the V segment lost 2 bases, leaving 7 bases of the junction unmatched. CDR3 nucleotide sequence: TGTGCCAGCAGTGAAAACAGACAGGGCGGCTATGGCTACACCTTC. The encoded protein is CASSENRQGGYGYTF.

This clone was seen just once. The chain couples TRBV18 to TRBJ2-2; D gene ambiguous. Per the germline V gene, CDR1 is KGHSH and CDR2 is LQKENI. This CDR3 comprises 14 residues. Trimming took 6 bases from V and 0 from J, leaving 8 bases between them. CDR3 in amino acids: CASSSLSNTGELFF. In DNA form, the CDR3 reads TGTGCCAGCTCCAGTCTCTCGAACACCGGGGAGCTGTTTTTT. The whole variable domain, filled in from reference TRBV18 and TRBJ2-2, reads NAGVMQNPRHLVRRRGQEARLRCSPMKGHSHVYWYRQLPEEGLKFMVYLQKENIIDESGMPKERFSAEFPKEGPSILRIQQVVRGDSAAYFCASSSLSNTGELFFGEGSRLTVL.

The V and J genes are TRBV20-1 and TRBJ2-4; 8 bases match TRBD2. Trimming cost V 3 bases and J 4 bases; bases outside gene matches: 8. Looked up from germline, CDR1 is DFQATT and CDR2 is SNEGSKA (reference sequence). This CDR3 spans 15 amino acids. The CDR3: CSASRGTSNKNIQYF. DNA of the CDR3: TGCAGTGCTAGTAGGGGGACTAGTAATAAAAACATTCAGTACTTC.

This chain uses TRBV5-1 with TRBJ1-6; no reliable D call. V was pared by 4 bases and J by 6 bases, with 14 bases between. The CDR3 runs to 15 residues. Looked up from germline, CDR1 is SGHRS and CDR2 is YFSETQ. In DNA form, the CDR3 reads TGCGCCAGCAGCGAGGGAGCAGGATCTAATTCACCCCTCCACTTT. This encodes CASSEGAGSNSPLHF.

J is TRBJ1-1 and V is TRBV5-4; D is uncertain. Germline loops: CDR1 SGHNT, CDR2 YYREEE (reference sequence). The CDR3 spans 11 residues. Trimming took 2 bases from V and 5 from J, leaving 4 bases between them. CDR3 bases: TGTGCCAGCAGCTTCGGGACTGAAGCTTTCTTT. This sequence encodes CASSFGTEAFF.